The present T cell receptor (beta chain) was sequenced within a study of Graves' ophthalmopathy and Graves' hyperthyroidism. As concerns this clonotype: Its matching antigen is unknown.

Findings of the study overall: Blood contained most expanded thyroid clonotypes exceeding 0.001 frequency.

TCR beta CDR3 regions were amplified from RNA transcripts. HTBI primers primed a first-round RT-PCR, and a second-round multiplex PCR followed. Each CDR3 protein gets one entry after TCRdb re-called the multiplex PCR reads with MiXCR. Found here are some 250,000 distinct CDR3 sequences, around 50% of them singletons; the top ten hold approximately 51%. The clonotype originates from an adult man with Graves' ophthalmopathy. The sequenced material came from peripheral blood.

CDR3 coding DNA: TGTGCCAGTAGTATTAGCACAGGGTATGTCCAAGAGACCCAGTACTTC. This encodes CASSISTGYVQETQYF. This sequence joins TRBV19 and TRBJ2-5; a possible D gene is TRBD1 (6 bases). The length of the CDR3 is 16 residues. Germline V lookup: CDR1 LNHDA, CDR2 SQIVND (reference sequence). V dropped 3 bases and J dropped 1 base, with 15 bases sitting between them.